Below, one T cell receptor beta chain is given with its context. Its matching antigen is unknown. Libraries were prepared by immunoSEQ multiplex PCR; TCRdb keeps only in-frame clonotypes and omits some of them. The sample consists of fewer than 50,000 clones, around 53% of them appearing once. This record comes from a study of cytotoxic CD8 clonotypes in ibrutinib-treated CLL. Study-wide context: Once treatment had gone on for a median of approximately 11 months, range 6 to 36, response samples were drawn. Overall study findings and caveats: Clonality was higher at baseline than in age-matched healthy donors and tracked circulating CD8+ T-cell counts. Contraction or stability on treatment was seen for public clonotypes, which were uncommon.

The germline gives CDR1 LNHDA, CDR2 SQIVND (reference sequence). This CDR3 region has 15 residues. J was trimmed by 4 bases and V by 4 bases; bases with no gene match: 5. For TCR beta libraries, roughly 1.9 micrograms of genomic DNA were obtained from cryopreserved PBMCs. The genes are TRBV19 and TRBJ2-5; 11 bases map to TRBD1. The starting material was PBMCs, obtained after 12 months of ibrutinib treatment. This clonotype was obtained from a human donor with chronic lymphocytic leukemia. DNA of the CDR3: TGTGCCAGTAGTAAACGGACAGGGGGCGCAGAGACCCAGTACTTC. It codes for CASSKRTGGAETQYF.